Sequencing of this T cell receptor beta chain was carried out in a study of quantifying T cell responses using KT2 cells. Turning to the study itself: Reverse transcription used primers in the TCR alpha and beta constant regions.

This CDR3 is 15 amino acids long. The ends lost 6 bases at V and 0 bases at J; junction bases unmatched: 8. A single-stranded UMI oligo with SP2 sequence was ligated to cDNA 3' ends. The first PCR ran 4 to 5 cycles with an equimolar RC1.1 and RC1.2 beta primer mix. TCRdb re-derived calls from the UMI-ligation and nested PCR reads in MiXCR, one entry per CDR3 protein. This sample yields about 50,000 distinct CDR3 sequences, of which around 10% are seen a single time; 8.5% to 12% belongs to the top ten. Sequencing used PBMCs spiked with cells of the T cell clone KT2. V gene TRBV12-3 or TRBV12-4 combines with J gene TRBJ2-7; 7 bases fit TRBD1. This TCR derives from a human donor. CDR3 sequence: CASSLDRAYSYEQYF. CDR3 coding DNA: TGTGCCAGCAGCCTAGACAGGGCCTACTCCTACGAGCAGTACTTC.